Detailed here is one T cell receptor (beta chain). This clone was picked up a small number of times. The antigen it binds to is not known. No base-level quality is on record; no much larger clone is a single base apart. In total, just over 650 healthy bone marrow donors made up the cohort. All cohort members were sampled while nominally healthy, although unrecorded immune exposures were likely present. The donor tested CMV seropositive and was one of the 289 seropositive cohort members. A peripheral blood sample was collected from each donor, and TCR beta sequencing was performed on peripheral blood mononuclear cells. Genomic DNA extraction from the blood cell samples was performed with the Qiagen DNeasy Blood Extraction Kit. Library construction relied on the immunoSEQ multiplex PCR assay. For the multiplex PCR, a mixture combining 60 forward primers for TCR Vbeta segments and 13 reverse primers for TCR Jbeta segments was used. A multiplex PCR assay on genomic DNA amplified the CDR3 region of rearranged TCR beta genes. On the Illumina HiSeq System, the amplified TCR beta libraries were sequenced as 87-base-pair reads. Per the original workflow: A later analysis counted about 76 million unique TCR beta chains across the 550 to 800 repertoires, and roughly 10 million of these chains were shared by at least two donors. To remove PCR and sequencing errors, raw reads were error-corrected and collapsed into unique sequences using a nearest-neighbor algorithm that merged closely related sequences. V, D and J gene segments were assigned by aligning CDR3 sequences to IMGT reference sequences. For a sequence to be retained, at least a six-nucleotide match to both a V gene segment and a J gene segment was required. A rearrangement was called productive if the CDR3 had no stop codons and remained in frame with V and J, and every other rearrangement was called non-productive. Following IMGT convention, CDR3 was defined as the stretch from the second conserved V-encoded cysteine to the conserved J-encoded phenylalanine. Sequences without an unambiguous match to a single V gene segment were excluded from the earlier analysis of a few hundred of the donors. An earlier analysis of under 750 of the donors called V segments functional above 56.7% productive rearrangements and segregating when the between-donor standard deviation exceeded 5%. A statistical classification framework was built to diagnose cytomegalovirus status from the catalog of TCR beta chain sequences. In a later analysis, V and J genes were assigned by comparing TCR nucleotide sequences against IMGT/GENE-DB human TR gene sequences. Using the TCRdist pipeline, a later analysis assigned CDR3 sequences along with most-parsimonious VDJ recombination scenarios. In a later analysis, each TCR beta chain was defined by its CDR3 amino acid sequence together with its V-gene family, and reads lacking a unique V-gene family were excluded. A later analysis removed roughly 590 highly shared, low-generation-probability nucleotide sequences to deal with suspected cross-contamination and a sequencing artifact. In a later analysis, a clonal expansion index for each public chain was calculated from normalized within-repertoire ranks of inferred template counts. In a later analysis, generation probabilities were computed using a VDJ recombination model fitted to out-of-frame rearrangements, and the results were checked against IGoR. In a later analysis, TCR-TCR, TCR-HLA and TCR-CMV co-occurrence was scored with hypergeometric tests, and a repertoire-size bias correction was applied to TCR pairs. In a later analysis, false discovery rates were estimated by permuting HLA or CMV assignments 20 times. A later analysis grouped co-occurring TCRs with DBSCAN, adding TCRdist sequence similarity when clustering within HLA-allele-positive subsets. Co-occurrence clustering excluded repertoires with fewer than 30,000 or more than 120,000 public chains, plus five with anomalous nucleotide sharing. Held by TCRdb, this immuneACCESS table contains in-frame sequences only and omits some clones. Under half of the omission traces to an unresolved V gene where checked; the cause of the rest is unknown. That table furnishes V, J and clone size, whereas the DNA furnished D and trimming. In this sample the table shows some 120,000 clones, roughly 8.6% of which occur a single time. Clones ranked in the top ten supply 6% to 7.5% of the sample.

The sample originates from a study of cytomegalovirus exposure and HLA in healthy donors (dated by TCRdb to 2015 to 2018). For the study in its entirety: According to an earlier analysis of around 600 of the donors, about 179 million T cells yielded roughly 110 million unique TCR beta sequences and about 300 Gb of sequence data. Around 330 gigabases of sequencing data and 70 million to 95 million unique TCR sequences made up an early release that covered about 640 HLA-typed donors. Among the roughly 430 genotyped donors, around 81% belonged to the genetic ancestry cluster associated with self-reported Caucasian donors. The study aimed to test whether cataloging public T cell receptors could reveal signatures of past pathogen exposure. The study used immunosequencing to profile the T cell repertoires of more than 650 subjects and linked those repertoires to cytomegalovirus serostatus. Besides the first cohort of 666 subjects, a separate validation cohort made up of 95 to 150 different subjects was used. To predict cytomegalovirus infection status, the study brought together high-throughput TCR immunosequencing, statistical association of individual TCRs with disease status, and machine learning. A later analysis re-analyzed previously published TCR beta repertoires from roughly 690 donors and added high-resolution HLA genotyping to study TCR occurrence patterns. The later analysis used no new phenotypic data to find candidate immune exposures, relying instead on TCR beta sequences and their occurrence across donors. An earlier analysis of around 540 of the donors applied high-throughput TCR beta sequencing to assess whether each TCR beta V gene segment acted as functional or pseudogenic. Donor age, sex, ethnicity and CMV serostatus were compiled alongside the repertoire data. A later genetic analysis took genome-wide SNP genotypes for about 55% of the 666 donors and used that subset as a discovery cohort. All discovery cohort repertoires had been generated using a single sequencing platform. HLA typing covered class I and class II loci at four-digit resolution. Typing coverage differed by locus: A, B, C, DRB1 and DQB1 were typed in about 620-640 donors, DQA1 in around 500, DPA1 in approximately 600, and DPB1 in around 440. A handful of DR-DQ haplotypes were handled as single units for association and clustering because linkage in the cohort was strong. Among some 400 genotyped donors of the cohort, an average of approximately 200,000 unique TCR beta nucleotide sequences was sequenced per donor, of which approximately 19% were non-productive. The study at large found these results: Linkage disequilibrium might explain the correlated functional status among segregating V segments, but an unknown experimental factor could not be excluded. A cluster of highly shared sequence variants was judged likely to represent a technical artifact of the sequencing pipeline. Because HLA typing was unavailable for some donors at each locus, only the typed subset was used in association tests. In a later analysis, the rate of TCR association differed among HLA loci, with DRB1 alleles having the most associated TCRs and HLA-C alleles having the fewest. A later analysis found that most CMV-associated TCR beta chains appeared HLA-restricted, with HLA associations seemingly driven largely by CMV exposure. A later analysis found that HLA-associated TCR beta chains were more clonally expanded and had lower generation probabilities than equally common non-associated chains. When HLA alleles, especially DR and DQ, strongly co-occurred, TCR associations were difficult to assign to individual alleles. For the cohort, immune exposure information was limited to CMV serostatus. In an earlier analysis of about 600 of the donors, most TCR beta V segments appeared in productive rearrangements about 90% or about 30% of the time, broadly matching IMGT annotations. The cohort was sequenced for TCR beta chains only, and without alpha or paired-chain data the features that could be detected were limited. A later analysis associated roughly 17,000 TCR beta sequences with specific HLA alleles at a false discovery rate of 0.05. In a later genetic analysis, fewer N-insertions in productive TCRs were reported among donors in an Asian-associated ancestry cluster than the roughly 700-donor mean. A later analysis reported that several top co-occurrence clusters appeared linked to parvovirus B19, influenza, CMV and Epstein-Barr virus. The classifier was reported to diagnose cytomegalovirus status with high specificity and sensitivity in both the original cohort and the validation cohort. A total of fewer than 200 TCR beta chains were listed by the study as associated with cytomegalovirus. An association between a missense DCLRE1C variant and V-gene and J-gene trimming of TCR beta chains was found in a later genetic analysis and replicated in an independent cohort. Because the 87-base-pair reads could not distinguish some IMGT-functional V segments, including TRBV6-2 and TRBV6-3, those segments were excluded. A further reported finding was that TCR beta sequences accurately predicted the HLA-A and HLA-B alleles for most subjects in the first cohort. The authors suggested that the approach could potentially be extended to other disease states and immunological phenotypes. Sequencing depth was assumed to be roughly uniform across donors in the presence/absence analyses, though that assumption may not hold. Because counts were too low, seventeen rarely observed V segments, including chromosome 9 orphons, were excluded from the earlier analysis of roughly 580 of the donors. In vitro tests confirmed that a few of the cytomegalovirus-associated TCR beta chains recognize cytomegalovirus antigens. Across donors, most TCR sequences were observed very rarely, whereas some public TCRs were present in many individuals.

V is reduced by 2 bases and J by 2 bases, leaving a spacing of 11 bases between them. Measured from the cysteine to the phenylalanine, the CDR3 is 14 residues long. CDR3 DNA is the only sequence kept; it has 42 bases, read in frame from the first base. The germline V gene sets CDR1 to SGHRS and CDR2 to YFSETQ. The receptor's source is a woman between 40 and 55 years old in good health and CMV-seropositive. Sample: PBMCs. The chain uses TRBV5-1 and TRBJ2-7; perhaps TRBD2 is the D gene, with 5 bases matching. The CDR3 region has the sequence CASSFEGPPYEQYF. The sequenced DNA: TGCGCCAGCAGCTTCGAGGGCCCGCCCTACGAGCAGTACTTC.